One sample yielded the 28 T cell receptor beta chains listed below, sequenced in a study of siplizumab effects on memory and regulatory T cells. The protocol was immunoSEQ multiplex PCR, while the TCRdb copy is restricted to in-frame clones and leaves out a portion. The repertoire holds tens of thousands of clones, roughly 96% seen once, with less than 0.035% in the top ten. The sample was naive CD4+ T cells sorted from blood. The source of these receptors is a human donor in good health.

The J gene is TRBJ1-2, the V gene TRBV6-1, with 11 bases lining up with TRBD1. The CDR3 sequence is 15 residues long. With 2 bases clipped from V and 6 bases from J, the junction kept 5 bases outside the gene matches. Germline values: CDR1 MNHNS, CDR2 SASEGT. The CDR3 loop reads CASSENRDRGDGYTF. The CDR3 bases are TGTGCCAGCAGTGAAAACAGGGACAGGGGGGATGGCTACACCTTC.

The chain joins TRBV2 to TRBJ1-1, with TRBD1 matching over 9 bases. Germline CDR1 and CDR2: SNHLY and FYNNEI. The CDR3 spans 15 residues. Unmatched junction bases numbered 17, after V lost 10 bases and J lost 8 bases. CDR3 in amino acids: CATNTLRQGGSEAFF. CDR3 in DNA: TGTGCCACCAATACTCTTCGACAGGGGGGCTCCGAAGCTTTCTTT.

The chain recombines TRBV29-1 with TRBJ1-2, with TRBD1 as a possible D gene (5 bases). CDR3 length: 12 amino acids. Germline lookup yields CDR1 SQVTM and CDR2 ANQGSEA. Trimming stripped 6 bases from V and 4 bases from J, with 12 bases between. CDR3 DNA: TGCAGCGTGACGGCAGGGACCTATGGCTACACCTTC. This codes for CSVTAGTYGYTF.

This chain uses TRBV11-3 with TRBJ2-3, with a possible D match to TRBD1 (6 bases). Germline CDR1 reads SGHNT; CDR2 reads YENEEA. This CDR3 is 15 amino acids long. The V end was cut by 0 bases, the J end by 0 bases, with 7 bases between. As DNA, the CDR3 is TGTGCCAGCAGCTTAGAGGGGACAAGCACAGATACGCAGTATTTT. This translates into CASSLEGTSTDTQYF.

This clone has a single count. The V gene is TRBV4-1, the J gene TRBJ1-1, with D perhaps matching TRBD1 (5 bases). Germline CDR1 reads MGHRA; CDR2 reads YSYEKL. V lost 1 base, J lost 0 bases, and 15 bases lay in between. This CDR3 contains 17 residues. The CDR3 bases are TGCGCCAGCAGCCAAGGCATTTTACAGGTTATGAACACTGAAGCTTTCTTT. Translated, it gives CASSQGILQVMNTEAFF.

The CDR3 reads CAISESGAGNTEAFF. CDR3 DNA sequence: TGTGCCATCAGTGAGTCCGGGGCCGGGAACACTGAAGCTTTCTTT. This sequence joins TRBV10-3 and TRBJ1-1; D may be TRBD1 (5 bases). Trimming stripped 0 bases from V and 1 base from J, with 9 bases between. This CDR3 is built from 15 residues. Germline V gene data show CDR1 as ENHRY and CDR2 as SYGVKD.

In this sample, this clone turned up once. This chain's CDR3 is CASRDPDTQYF. CDR3 in DNA: TGTGCCAGCAGGGACCCCGATACGCAGTATTTT. The chain is built from TRBV6-5 and TRBJ2-3; D ambiguous. In germline, CDR1 is MNHEY, CDR2 SVGAGI. The CDR3 loop spans 11 amino acids. V lost 6 bases to trimming and J lost 6 bases, with 7 bases between them.

This chain joins TRBV6-4 and TRBJ1-3; D is possibly TRBD1 (5 bases). Per the germline V gene, CDR1 is MRHNA and CDR2 is SNTAGT. The CDR3 is 15 residues long. V shed 6 bases and J shed 3 bases, with 15 bases lying between them. For the CDR3, the DNA is TGTGCCAGCAGAAAACTCAGGACACTTGGAAACACCATATATTTT. Translation gives CASRKLRTLGNTIYF.

The genes are TRBV6-1 and TRBJ2-7; TRBD1 matches 9 bases. Trimming removed 4 bases from V and 3 bases from J; junction bases left unmatched: 10. Germline V gene sequence: CDR1 MNHNS, CDR2 SASEGT. The CDR3 has 16 residues. The CDR3 coding sequence is TGTGCCAGCAGTGGGGGACAGGGCTTGGGGAACTACGAGCAGTACTTC. Protein product: CASSGGQGLGNYEQYF.

This chain uses TRBV7-3 with TRBJ1-5, with D uncertain. Germline CDR1 reads SGHTA; CDR2 reads FQGTGA. The CDR3 is 14 amino acids. The V and J ends lost 0 bases and 4 bases respectively, with 7 bases between them. The CDR3 DNA is TGTGCCAGCAGCTTAACCGGCGGAAATCAGCCCCAGCATTTT. It yields the protein CASSLTGGNQPQHF.

This clone has only one observation. The rearrangement joins TRBV25-1 to TRBJ1-1, with D maybe TRBD1 (6 bases). The CDR3 length is 14 residues. V was clipped by 3 bases and J by 1 base, with 9 bases between them. Germline CDR1 reads MGHDK; CDR2 reads SYGVNS. In nucleotides, the CDR3 is TGTGCCAGCAGTGACGGACAGACGAACACTGAAGCTTTCTTT. This gives the protein CASSDGQTNTEAFF. Drawing the rest from reference TRBV25-1 and TRBJ1-1, the complete variable domain is EADIYQTPRYLVIGTGKKITLECSQTMGHDKMYWYQQDPGMELHLIHYSYGVNSTEKGDLSSESTVSRIRTEHFPLTLESARPSHTSQYLCASSDGQTNTEAFFGQGTRLTVV.

The CDR3 DNA reads TGCGCCAGCAGCCCGGGACAGGGGACAGATACGCAGTATTTT. Its protein is CASSPGQGTDTQYF. The chain links TRBV5-1 to TRBJ2-3; the match to TRBD1 covers 10 bases. The CDR3 runs to 14 residues. V was pared by 4 bases and J by 3 bases, with 2 bases of the junction left unmatched. Per the germline V gene, CDR1 is SGHRS and CDR2 is YFSETQ.

The chain joins TRBV9 to TRBJ2-5; D gene uncertain. Trimming pared 2 bases from V and 7 bases from J, leaving 12 bases between. The germline V gene encodes CDR1 SGDLS and CDR2 YYNGEE. This CDR3 spans 13 amino acids. As DNA, the CDR3 is TGTGCCAGCAGCGTCCAAGAAGAGGTGACCCAGTACTTC. Its translation is CASSVQEEVTQYF.

The sample holds one count of this clone. The chain uses TRBV28 and TRBJ1-5, with D perhaps TRBD1 (5 bases). CDR3 length: 16 residues. V was pared by 3 bases and J by 6 bases, with 18 bases between. Looked up from germline, CDR1 is MDHEN and CDR2 is SYDVKM. The CDR3 region has the DNA TGTGCCAGCAGTTTCTCCCGAGGGCCAGGGATTCAGCCCCAGCATTTT. Translation gives CASSFSRGPGIQPQHF.

This rearrangement joins TRBV5-1 to TRBJ2-7, with 15 nucleotides matching TRBD2. The V segment lost 1 base and the J segment 6 bases; nucleotides outside the gene matches: 5. This CDR3 has 16 amino acids. The germline V gene encodes CDR1 SGHRS and CDR2 YFSETQ. The CDR3 sequence: CASSLSGLAGGSEQYF. CDR3 DNA: TGCGCCAGCAGCTTGTCGGGACTAGCGGGGGGCTCCGAGCAGTACTTC.

The gene calls are TRBV11-2 and TRBJ1-1, with a weak D call TRBD1 (5 bases). CDR1 and CDR2 (germline): SGHAT, FQNNGV. The V and J ends lost 5 bases and 1 base respectively, with 17 bases between them. CDR3 length: 16 amino acids. The DNA for the CDR3 is TGTGCCAGCAGCACGCGCCCTAATAGGGGGAACACTGAAGCTTTCTTT. Translation gives CASSTRPNRGNTEAFF.

This clone occurred once. This chain joins TRBV29-1 and TRBJ1-3; D is perhaps TRBD1 (5 bases). The CDR3 length is 14 residues. V lost 4 bases, J lost 0 bases, and 10 bases lay in between. CDR1 SQVTM and CDR2 ANQGSEA come from the germline V gene. The CDR3 region has the DNA TGCAGCGTTGTGGGGCGAATCTCTGGAAACACCATATATTTT. Translated, it gives CSVVGRISGNTIYF.

This chain links TRBV19 with TRBJ1-5; TRBD1 matches at 10 bases. The CDR3 totals 20 residues. In germline, CDR1 is LNHDA, CDR2 SQIVND (reference sequence). The V gene end was trimmed by 3 bases and the J gene end by 3 bases; junction bases not matched to a gene: 17. Here the CDR3 DNA reads TGTGCCAGTAGTATTCCTTTAGGGGGCCGGGACAGGGGAAACAATCAGCCCCAGCATTTT. Residues: CASSIPLGGRDRGNNQPQHF. Together with reference TRBV19 and TRBJ1-5, the CDR3 gives the full variable domain: DGGITQSPKYLFRKEGQNVTLSCEQNLNHDAMYWYRQDPGQGLRLIYYSQIVNDFQKGDIAEGYSVSREKKESFPLTVTSAQKNPTAFYLCASSIPLGGRDRGNNQPQHFGDGTRLSIL.

The J gene is TRBJ1-6, the V gene TRBV25-1, with D maybe TRBD1 (5 bases). This CDR3 is built from 15 residues. Germline V gives CDR1 MGHDK, CDR2 SYGVNS. V was clipped by 6 bases and J by 7 bases, with 16 bases between them. CDR3 in amino acids: CASRETGFINSPLHF. The CDR3 coding sequence is TGTGCCAGCAGAGAAACAGGTTTTATCAATTCACCCCTCCACTTT.

This clone was counted a single time. The V and J genes are TRBV7-9 and TRBJ1-1, with D unclear. The CDR3 is 15 amino acids. The germline V and J ends were trimmed by 5 bases and 2 bases, with 15 bases remaining between them. Looked up from germline, CDR1 is SEHNR and CDR2 is FQNEAQ (reference sequence). CDR3: CASSPAVGVNTEAFF. The CDR3 coding sequence is TGTGCCAGCAGCCCGGCGGTAGGTGTCAACACTGAAGCTTTCTTT. Complete variable domain (other parts from reference TRBV7-9 and TRBJ1-1): DTGVSQNPRHKITKRGQNVTFRCDPISEHNRLYWYRQTLGQGPEFLTYFQNEAQLEKSRLLSDRFSAERPKGSFSTLEIQRTEQGDSAMYLCASSPAVGVNTEAFFGQGTRLTVV.

The chain has TRBV5-1 and TRBJ2-1; 7 bases are a match to TRBD2. V was pared by 2 bases and J by 4 bases, with 6 bases of the junction left unmatched. The CDR3 has 15 amino acids. Germline CDR1 is SGHRS and CDR2 is YFSETQ. The CDR3 spells CASSFGDYNYNEQFF. CDR3 sequence (DNA): TGCGCCAGCAGCTTTGGGGACTACAATTACAATGAGCAGTTCTTC.

The genes are TRBV29-1 and TRBJ2-3; D is ambiguous. Germline CDR1 reads SQVTM; CDR2 reads ANQGSEA. This CDR3 region has 13 residues. V lost 2 bases and J lost 3, with 9 bases in between. CDR3 sequence reads: CSVEIIQTDTQYF. CDR3 DNA: TGCAGCGTTGAAATTATTCAGACAGATACGCAGTATTTT.

The V call is TRBV6-5, the J call TRBJ2-7; 11 bases agree with TRBD2. CDR1 and CDR2 (germline): MNHEY, SVGAGI. V lost 6 bases, J lost 4 bases, and 5 bases stayed unmatched. The CDR3 spans 14 residues. CDR3 loop: CASSLAGGIYEQYF. The CDR3 DNA is TGTGCCAGCAGCCTAGCGGGGGGCATTTACGAGCAGTACTTC.

The CDR3 reads CASSQGEETQYF. The CDR3 DNA reads TGTGCCAGCTCACAGGGTGAGGAGACCCAGTACTTC. The gene calls are TRBV18 and TRBJ2-5; no clear D. Germline CDR1 reads KGHSH; CDR2 reads LQKENI. The CDR3 covers 12 residues. The V end was cut by 4 bases, the J end by 5 bases, with 8 bases between.

The CDR3 coding sequence is TGCGCCAGCAGCTTGGCCCGGACAGTCCCCGGGGAGCTGTTTTTT. As protein: CASSLARTVPGELFF. The V and J genes are TRBV5-1 and TRBJ2-2, with D possibly matching TRBD1 (6 bases). From germline, CDR1 is SGHRS and CDR2 YFSETQ. CDR3 length: 15 amino acids. Between the trimmed V and J ends, which lost 0 bases and 6 bases, there was a span of 12 bases.

The rearrangement joins TRBV25-1 to TRBJ2-1, with 11 bases matching TRBD2. Trimming cost V 4 bases and J 3 bases; bases outside gene matches: 5. The CDR3 totals 16 residues. Germline V gene data show CDR1 as MGHDK and CDR2 as SYGVNS. CDR3 nucleotide sequence: TGTGCCAGCAGTGCTATGACTAGCGGGGTCTACAATGAGCAGTTCTTC. It codes for CASSAMTSGVYNEQFF.

V gene TRBV19 combines with J gene TRBJ2-7, with 8 bases that match TRBD1. This CDR3 has 14 residues. V trimming: 4 bases; J trimming: 1 base; junction bases outside the gene matches: 3. Germline loops: CDR1 LNHDA, CDR2 SQIVND (reference sequence). The CDR3 here is CASSNTGGSYEQYF. CDR3 coding DNA: TGTGCCAGTAGTAACACAGGGGGGTCCTACGAGCAGTACTTC.

V is TRBV7-8 and J is TRBJ1-1; 8 bases line up with TRBD1. This CDR3 contains 15 residues. Germline V gene data show CDR1 as SGHVS and CDR2 as FQNEAQ. The junction had 7 bases not matched to a gene; V was cut back by 4 bases and J by 3 bases. The CDR3 spells CASSSDRVPYTEAFF. CDR3 sequence (DNA): TGTGCCAGCAGCTCGGACAGGGTCCCTTACACTGAAGCTTTCTTT. Full variable domain (rest looked up from reference TRBV7-8 and TRBJ1-1): GAGVSQSPRYKVAKRGQDVALRCDPISGHVSLFWYQQALGQGPEFLTYFQNEAQLDKSGLPSDRFFAERPEGSVSTLKIQRTQQEDSAVYLCASSSDRVPYTEAFFGQGTRLTVV.